These 28 T cell receptor beta chains originate from one sample sequenced in a study of CXCR3-negative and CXCR3-positive naive CD8 T cells. Findings and caveats of the study: CXCR3-positive naive cells had TRB CDR3s that were more hydrophobic than CXCR3-negative naive cells had.

For these receptors, no antigen is known. Each TRB cDNA library was prepared by 5' RACE (with UMI labels). TCRdb re-called the 5' RACE reads and gives one entry per CDR3 protein, without DNA. Recorded for this sample: tens of thousands of distinct CDR3 sequences. The material sequenced was naive CXCR3+ CD8+ T cells from blood. Stated subset: CD45RO-CCR7+CD27+CD95- naive CD8+ T cells expressing CXCR3 (TNR3+). These receptor sequences come from a human donor in good health. Some clones in this sample may be carry-over from other donors' samples.

This chain's CDR3 is CASSRGQNTEAFF. The chain is built from TRBV5-1 and TRBJ1-1; as DNA is missing, the TRBD1 call by TCRdb cannot be tested. CDR3 length equals 13 residues. Germline assignment: CDR1 SGHRS and CDR2 YFSETQ.

This clonotype counts as medium-sized by frequency. CDR3 amino acids: CASSGGSNEQFF. The chain links TRBV19 to TRBJ2-1; lacking DNA, the TRBD1 call made by TCRdb goes unchecked. CDR1 and CDR2 from the germline V gene are LNHDA and SQIVND (reference sequence). The CDR3 is 12 residues long.

The CDR3 reads CASSLRTTGHGETQYF. The J gene is TRBJ2-5, the V gene TRBV5-1; TCRdb indicates TRBD1, and absent DNA this call remains unverified. The CDR3 totals 16 residues. Germline CDR1 reads SGHRS; CDR2 reads YFSETQ.

The rearrangement uses TRBV7-2 and TRBJ2-5; TCRdb indicates TRBD2, and absent DNA this call remains unverified. CDR1 is SGHTA, CDR2 FQGNSA, per germline. The CDR3 covers 17 residues. CDR3 region: CASSTIGLDQNPETQYF.

This clonotype is called medium-sized (0.01 to 0.1%) based on its frequency. The V gene is TRBV4-3, the J gene TRBJ2-5; TCRdb gives TRBD1 as the D gene, but with no DNA this cannot be confirmed. There are 16 residues in the CDR3. Per germline, CDR1 LGHNA and CDR2 YSLEER. The CDR3 protein is CASSQDSGGGQETQYF.

This rearrangement joins TRBV7-2 to TRBJ2-3. There are 13 residues in the CDR3. Per germline, CDR1 SGHTA and CDR2 FQGNSA. The CDR3 loop reads CASSLDYPDTQYF.

The chain employs TRBV4-3 and TRBJ2-2; no DNA is available, so the TRBD2 call from TCRdb remains unchecked. This CDR3 region has 16 residues. Germline V gene lookup returns CDR1 LGHNA and CDR2 YSLEER. CDR3 region: CASSQDPSVATGELFF.

The chain carries TRBV14 and TRBJ2-1; the D call of TRBD2 rests on TCRdb alone, since no DNA is present to check it. The CDR3 covers 14 residues. The germline V gene encodes CDR1 SGHDN and CDR2 FVKESK. This CDR3 reads CASGGTSGYNEQFF.

This CDR3 reads CSAREGTVNEQFF. The genes are TRBV20-1 and TRBJ2-1. Germline-derived CDR1 and CDR2 are DFQATT and SNEGSKA (reference sequence). The CDR3 loop spans 13 amino acids.

V gene TRBV29-1 combines with J gene TRBJ2-3; there is no DNA to check the TCRdb D call of TRBD1. Per the germline V gene, CDR1 is SQVTM and CDR2 is ANQGSEA. The CDR3 consists of 14 residues. The chain's CDR3 is CSVAPRTGPDTQYF.

The chain carries TRBV29-1 and TRBJ1-1; without DNA, the TCRdb call of TRBD1 cannot be checked. The CDR3 totals 13 residues. CDR1 and CDR2 (germline): SQVTM, ANQGSEA. CDR3 sequence reads: CSVTEQGLTEAFF.

This chain joins TRBV5-1 and TRBJ1-1; TCRdb's D call, TRBD1, is unchecked because there is no DNA. This CDR3 is 15 amino acids long. Per germline, CDR1 SGHRS and CDR2 YFSETQ. The CDR3 reads CASSASGAMNTEAFF. Variable domain in full (rest from reference TRBV5-1 and TRBJ1-1): KAGVTQTPRYLIKTRGQQVTLSCSPISGHRSVSWYQQTPGQGLQFLFEYFSETQRNKGNFPGRFSGRQFSNSRSEMNVSTLELGDSALYLCASSASGAMNTEAFFGQGTRLTVV.

The chain links TRBV23-1 to TRBJ2-5; TCRdb lists TRBD1, though no DNA is available to test this call. TRBV23-1 is marked as an open reading frame, function uncertain. The CDR3 is 14 amino acids. The chain's CDR3 is CASSQYRRGETQYF.

This clonotype is classed as medium-sized (0.01 to 0.1%) by frequency. The chain combines TRBV25-1 with TRBJ2-7. CDR1 is MGHDK and CDR2 is SYGVNS in the germline V gene. The length of the CDR3 is 14 residues. This chain's CDR3 is CASSDRLYDHEQYF.

The chain recombines TRBV15 with TRBJ2-7; TCRdb lists TRBD2, though no DNA is available to test this call. The CDR3 length is 16 residues. Germline CDR1 LNHNV, CDR2 YYDKDF (reference sequence). CDR3: CATSREGLAGLYEQYF.

This sequence joins TRBV7-6 and TRBJ2-5; TCRdb's D call, TRBD2, is unchecked because there is no DNA. This CDR3 spans 17 amino acids. Germline CDR1 reads SGHVS; CDR2 reads FNYEAQ. CDR3 region: CASSPLLTSGVKETQYF.

V gene TRBV4-1 combines with J gene TRBJ1-2; the TCRdb call, TRBD1, lacks DNA for checking. The CDR3 has 15 amino acids. Looked up from germline, CDR1 is MGHRA and CDR2 is YSYEKL. CDR3 sequence reads: CASSQDPGGSNGYTF.

The chain combines TRBV29-1 with TRBJ2-7; TCRdb's D gene call, TRBD1, goes unchecked for lack of DNA. Per germline, CDR1 SQVTM and CDR2 ANQGSEA. The CDR3 sequence is 12 residues long. The CDR3 loop is CSVSTGAYEQYF.

The CDR3 is CASSSGLAGRAEETQYF. The chain is built from TRBV7-8 and TRBJ2-5; TCRdb indicates TRBD2, and absent DNA this call remains unverified. CDR1 is SGHVS and CDR2 is FQNEAQ in the germline V gene. The CDR3 is 17 amino acids. Full variable domain (rest looked up from reference TRBV7-8 and TRBJ2-5): GAGVSQSPRYKVAKRGQDVALRCDPISGHVSLFWYQQALGQGPEFLTYFQNEAQLDKSGLPSDRFFAERPEGSVSTLKIQRTQQEDSAVYLCASSSGLAGRAEETQYFGPGTRLLVL.

The rearrangement uses TRBV6-2 or TRBV6-3 and TRBJ1-5; TCRdb returns TRBD1, unconfirmable since there is no DNA. This CDR3 region has 16 residues. CDR1 MNHEY and CDR2 SVGEGT come from the germline V gene. CDR3 amino acids: CASGLTWGNGNQPQHF.

This chain connects TRBV20-1 to TRBJ2-3. Germline assignment: CDR1 DFQATT and CDR2 SNEGSKA (reference sequence). This CDR3 has 13 amino acids. CDR3 sequence reads: CSARALETDTQYF.

The CDR3 protein is CSVETGANYEQYF. The V call is TRBV29-1, the J call TRBJ2-7; no DNA is available, so the TRBD1 call from TCRdb remains unchecked. This CDR3 contains 13 residues. In germline, CDR1 is SQVTM, CDR2 ANQGSEA.

This chain uses TRBV7-9 with TRBJ1-1. The germline gives CDR1 SEHNR, CDR2 FQNEAQ (reference sequence). The CDR3 sequence is 14 residues long. Here the CDR3 reads CASSLVRGDTEAFF.

This chain joins TRBV5-1 and TRBJ2-5; TCRdb outputs TRBD2, but without DNA this stays unchecked. Germline-derived CDR1 and CDR2 are SGHRS and YFSETQ. CDR3 length equals 16 residues. CDR3 region: CASRPTTSGLQETQYF.

The chain employs TRBV29-1 and TRBJ2-1; TCRdb designates TRBD2, a call that cannot be tested without DNA. CDR1 is SQVTM and CDR2 is ANQGSEA in the germline V gene. CDR3 size: 14 residues. The CDR3 loop reads CSVESGPSYNEQFF.

The CDR3 loop is CSARSWGQETQYF. The rearrangement links TRBV20-1 to TRBJ2-5; TCRdb lists TRBD1, though no DNA is available to test this call. Germline CDR1 is DFQATT and CDR2 is SNEGSKA (reference sequence). The CDR3 covers 13 residues.

This chain joins TRBV5-1 and TRBJ2-7; checking the TCRdb D call of TRBD1 is not possible without DNA. The V gene's germline CDR1 is SGHRS and CDR2 YFSETQ. The CDR3 has 16 amino acids. The CDR3 loop is CASSLETGTGGFEQYF.

The genes are TRBV24-1 and TRBJ2-7; no DNA is available, so the TRBD1 call from TCRdb remains unchecked. CDR1 is KGHDR, CDR2 SFDVKD, per germline. CDR3 length: 14 residues. CDR3 amino acids: CATSDWGATYEQYF.